Shown below are 3 T cell receptor beta chains from a single sample sequenced in a study of T cells after posttransplantation cyclophosphamide. Assay: immunoSEQ multiplex PCR; the TCRdb copy retains only in-frame clones and omits some. This sample has some 17,000 clones, with approximately 80% found just once. Controls had myeloablative marrow grafts with methotrexate and calcineurin inhibitor, sampled at 1 year. The sample here was PBMCs, taken 441 days after allogeneic stem cell transplant with calcineurin inhibitor and methotrexate. These receptors all stem from a male patient younger than 45 who received an allogeneic stem cell transplant from an unrelated donor, was CMV-positive, and had acute and chronic GVHD. Among the T cells, some may be from the graft donor.

The CDR3 region has the DNA TGTGCCAGCAGTTTCGGACAGGATAATGAAAAACTGTTTTTT. It is translated as CASSFGQDNEKLFF. V and J are TRBV6-5 and TRBJ1-4, with 7 bases fitting TRBD1. V shed 4 bases, J shed 4 bases, and the junction held 3 bases outside the gene matches. The CDR3 extends over 14 amino acids. Germline V CDR1 and CDR2: MNHEY, SVGAGI.

The chain has TRBV2 and TRBJ2-3; 14 positions match TRBD2. The V segment lost 7 bases and the J segment 3 bases; nucleotides outside the gene matches: 3. This CDR3 comprises 15 residues. The germline gives CDR1 SNHLY, CDR2 FYNNEI. The CDR3: CASTRTSGGTDTQYF. For the CDR3, the DNA is TGTGCCAGCACCAGGACTAGCGGGGGGACAGATACGCAGTATTTT.

The chain is built from TRBV30 and TRBJ2-7; possible D gene TRBD1, 5 bases. Looked up from germline, CDR1 is GTSNPN and CDR2 is SVGIG (reference sequence). Trimming pared 6 bases from V and 4 bases from J, leaving 10 bases between. The CDR3 runs to 11 residues. The CDR3 sequence: CACDDSYEQYF. The CDR3 region has the DNA TGTGCCTGCGACGACAGTTACGAGCAGTACTTC.